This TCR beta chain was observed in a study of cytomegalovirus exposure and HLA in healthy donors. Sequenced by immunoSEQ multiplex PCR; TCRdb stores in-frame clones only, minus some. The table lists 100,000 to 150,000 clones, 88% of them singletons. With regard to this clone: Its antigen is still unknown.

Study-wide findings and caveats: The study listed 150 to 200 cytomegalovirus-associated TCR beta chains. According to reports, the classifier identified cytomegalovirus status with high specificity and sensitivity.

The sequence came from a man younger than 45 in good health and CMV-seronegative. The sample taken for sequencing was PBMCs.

Here the CDR3 DNA reads TGTGCCATCCTCTCGGGGACTAGTAAGTTCTTC. It specifies CAILSGTSKFF. The V and J genes are TRBV10-3 and TRBJ2-1, with 8 positions matching TRBD2. Trimming at V came to 8 bases and at J to 14 bases, leaving 8 bases not matched to a gene. CDR1 and CDR2 (germline): ENHRY, SYGVKD. The CDR3 is made up of 11 amino acids.